The 12 T cell receptor beta chains listed next were all sequenced from one sample in a study of blood T cell repertoires in COVID-19. The assay was immunoSEQ multiplex PCR, and TCRdb's table has in-frame clones only and misses some. The sample lists 180,000 or so clones; approximately 80% were seen once. The sequencing input was peripheral blood. These receptors all come from a man aged 45-65 years who had recovered from COVID-19.

In this sample, this clone turned up a few times. The V call is TRBV9, the J call TRBJ1-2; 11 bases are a match to TRBD1. With V trimmed by 4 bases and J by 6 bases, 5 bases remained unmatched. Germline CDR1 is SGDLS and CDR2 is YYNGEE. The CDR3 extends over 14 amino acids. CDR3 sequence reads: CASSIRDRGDGYTF. As DNA, the CDR3 is TGTGCCAGCAGCATAAGGGACAGGGGGGATGGCTACACCTTC.

The V gene is TRBV6-5, the J gene TRBJ2-7; TRBD1 agrees at 7 bases. CDR3 length equals 14 residues. V was pared by 6 bases and J by 1 base, with 6 bases of the junction left unmatched. In germline, CDR1 is MNHEY, CDR2 SVGAGI. The CDR3 reads CASRRHRGSYEQYF. The CDR3 DNA sequence: TGTGCCAGCAGAAGACACAGGGGTTCCTACGAGCAGTACTTC.

CDR3 residues: CATSDFAASGDTQYF. In nucleotides, the CDR3 is TGTGCCACCAGTGATTTTGCAGCGTCCGGAGATACGCAGTATTTT. The J gene is TRBJ2-3, the V gene TRBV24-1; D ambiguous. CDR3 length: 15 amino acids. Trimming removed 1 base from V and 5 bases from J, with 12 bases in between. Germline V gene data show CDR1 as KGHDR and CDR2 as SFDVKD.

V gene TRBV27 combines with J gene TRBJ1-1, with a tentative D call TRBD1 (5 bases). Looked up from germline, CDR1 is MNHEY and CDR2 is SMNVEV (reference sequence). The CDR3 totals 13 residues. V was shortened by 3 bases and J by 10 bases, with 15 bases between the two germline ends. The CDR3 here is CASSLGGARIAFF. CDR3 nucleotide sequence: TGTGCCAGCAGTTTGGGAGGGGCAAGGATAGCTTTCTTT.

V is TRBV5-4 and J is TRBJ1-1, with D unresolved. Germline V gene sequence: CDR1 SGHNT, CDR2 YYREEE (reference sequence). V was cut by 3 bases and J by 2 bases, with 14 bases left in between. The CDR3 runs to 15 residues. The CDR3 spells CASSSAKAGNTEAFF. DNA for the CDR3: TGTGCCAGCAGCTCCGCTAAGGCGGGAAACACTGAAGCTTTCTTT.

The chain links TRBV18 to TRBJ2-1, with 8 bases that match TRBD2. The trim removed 2 bases at V and 0 bases at J, leaving 9 bases unmatched. The CDR3 extends over 18 amino acids. Germline lookup yields CDR1 KGHSH and CDR2 LQKENI. CDR3 in amino acids: CASSPGLAGPSSYNEQFF. As DNA, the CDR3 is TGTGCCAGCTCACCAGGCCTAGCGGGCCCCAGCTCCTACAATGAGCAGTTCTTC. Using reference TRBV18 and TRBJ2-1 for the parts outside the CDR3, the full variable domain is NAGVMQNPRHLVRRRGQEARLRCSPMKGHSHVYWYRQLPEEGLKFMVYLQKENIIDESGMPKERFSAEFPKEGPSILRIQQVVRGDSAAYFCASSPGLAGPSSYNEQFFGPGTRLTVL.

The chain joins TRBV19 to TRBJ2-2, with D maybe TRBD2 (7 bases). V was clipped by 3 bases and J by 5 bases, with 13 bases between them. This CDR3 contains 15 residues. The germline V gene encodes CDR1 LNHDA and CDR2 SQIVND (reference sequence). The CDR3 nucleotides read TGTGCCAGTAGTATGAGGGGGGGCTGGACCGGGGAGCTGTTTTTT. It is translated as CASSMRGGWTGELFF.

The J gene is TRBJ2-1, the V gene TRBV19, with 12 nucleotides matching TRBD2. After removal of 4 bases from V and 5 bases from J, the junction contained 0 bases not matched to a gene. The germline V gene encodes CDR1 LNHDA and CDR2 SQIVND (reference sequence). The length of the CDR3 is 14 residues. The CDR3 nucleotides are TGTGCCAGTAGTAGACTAGCGGGAGACAATGAGCAGTTCTTC. Protein product: CASSRLAGDNEQFF.

The chain employs TRBV5-1 and TRBJ1-2, with D perhaps TRBD1 (6 bases). V lost 1 base, J lost 4 bases, and 11 bases lay in between. Germline CDR1 is SGHRS and CDR2 is YFSETQ. This CDR3 spans 14 amino acids. The CDR3 coding sequence is TGCGCCAGCAGCTTGTTAACAGGGAGCTATGGCTACACCTTC. This encodes CASSLLTGSYGYTF.

This clone was recorded only once. The V gene is TRBV27, the J gene TRBJ2-7; 7 bases are a match to TRBD2. The CDR3 is made up of 16 amino acids. The V gene end was trimmed by 0 bases and the J gene end by 4 bases; junction bases not matched to a gene: 9. Germline V lookup: CDR1 MNHEY, CDR2 SMNVEV (reference sequence). Here the CDR3 reads CASSLSGGERGYEQYF. CDR3 in DNA: TGTGCCAGCAGTTTATCGGGGGGGGAGAGAGGATACGAGCAGTACTTC.

This chain links TRBV5-1 with TRBJ2-3; tentatively, D is TRBD1 (5 bases). The length of the CDR3 is 16 residues. Trimming removed 0 bases from V and 2 bases from J, with 13 bases in between. CDR1 SGHRS and CDR2 YFSETQ come from the germline V gene. This CDR3 is CASSLDQGVPTDTQYF. Written as DNA, the CDR3 is TGCGCCAGCAGCTTGGACCAGGGTGTCCCCACAGATACGCAGTATTTT.

This clone was observed a handful of times. The CDR3 bases are TGTGCCAGCAGCCAAGATCAGGGGGCGAGTTCACCCCTCCACTTT. It yields the protein CASSQDQGASSPLHF. V gene TRBV4-2 combines with J gene TRBJ1-6, with 8 bases matching TRBD1. This CDR3 is 15 amino acids long. Germline V gene lookup returns CDR1 LGHNA and CDR2 YNFKEQ. V lost 0 bases and J lost 9; bases outside the gene matches: 4.